One sample yielded the 23 T cell receptor beta chains listed below, sequenced in a study of response to subunit inactivated influenza vaccine. One entry per CDR3 protein results from TCRdb running MiXCR on the RT-PCR reads. The sample carries 550,000 to 800,000 distinct CDR3 sequences, 15% to 19% recorded once. This specimen consisted of PBMCs from blood, obtained approximately 12 days after vaccination. Every receptor here comes from a man between 45 and 60 years old who received an inactivated influenza vaccine.

V usage is TRBV18 and J usage is TRBJ2-7, with D hard to call. Trimming stripped 3 bases from V and 3 bases from J, with 18 bases between. The CDR3 covers 16 residues. Germline V gene lookup returns CDR1 KGHSH and CDR2 LQKENI. As DNA, the CDR3 is TGTGCCAGCTCACCGCAGACTCCCTCACGGGTCTACGAGCAGTACTTC. Translated, it gives CASSPQTPSRVYEQYF.

This chain uses TRBV12-3 or TRBV12-4 with TRBJ2-3; weak D call: TRBD2 (5 bases). The length of the CDR3 is 12 residues. The V and J ends lost 1 base and 8 bases respectively, with 7 bases between them. CDR3 bases: TGTGCCAGCAGTTTAGGGGAGCCTACGCAGTATTTT. It specifies CASSLGEPTQYF.

This clonotype occurred a few times. This chain connects TRBV4-3 to TRBJ1-2, with D possibly matching TRBD1 (6 bases). The CDR3 runs 15 residues. V was pared by 0 bases and J by 8 bases, with 16 bases between. The germline CDR1 and CDR2 sequences are LGHNA and YSLEER. CDR3 nucleotide sequence: TGCGCCAGCAGCCAAGAATGGGGGGCGCTGGGAGGCTACACCTTC. Amino acid sequence: CASSQEWGALGGYTF.

The chain joins TRBV7-8 to TRBJ2-1; D not resolved. The germline gives CDR1 SGHVS, CDR2 FQNEAQ. The CDR3 has 15 amino acids. V lost 3 bases, J lost 5 bases, and 14 bases lay in between. The DNA for the CDR3 is TGTGCCAGCAGCTTTAATCGGGCTCTCAACAATGAGCAGTTCTTC. Residues: CASSFNRALNNEQFF.

This clonotype was counted ten times or more. The chain has TRBV12-3 or TRBV12-4 and TRBJ2-1, with no clear D. The V and J ends lost 3 bases and 8 bases respectively, with 5 bases between them. This CDR3 is 11 amino acids long. CDR3 loop: CASSLKYEQFF. The CDR3 DNA sequence: TGTGCCAGCAGTTTGAAGTATGAGCAGTTCTTC.

The rearrangement links TRBV7-3 to TRBJ1-1; possible D gene TRBD1, 6 bases. Between the trimmed V and J ends, which lost 1 base and 4 bases, there was a span of 10 bases. Germline V lookup: CDR1 SGHTA, CDR2 FQGTGA. The CDR3 runs to 14 residues. The CDR3 DNA reads TGTGCCAGCAGCTTAAATGCAGGGGTCACTGAAGCTTTCTTT. Amino acids: CASSLNAGVTEAFF.

This clonotype showed up many times. CDR3 protein: CASSPDRAGELFF. In DNA, the CDR3 is TGTGCCAGCAGCCCCGACCGGGCCGGGGAGCTGTTTTTT. V and J are TRBV7-3 and TRBJ2-2; D is undetermined. The CDR3 totals 13 residues. Germline CDR1 reads SGHTA; CDR2 reads FQGTGA. V lost 5 bases to trimming and J lost 6 bases, with 10 bases between them.

This clonotype was recorded a few times. The rearrangement links TRBV28 to TRBJ1-5; 8 bases line up with TRBD1. Germline CDR1 is MDHEN and CDR2 is SYDVKM. CDR3 size: 16 residues. Trimming removed 4 bases from V and 2 bases from J; junction bases left unmatched: 7. CDR3 bases: TGTGCCAGCAGTTGGACAGGGTGGAGCGGCAATCAGCCCCAGCATTTT. Translating it yields CASSWTGWSGNQPQHF.

This clonotype was observed a handful of times. This chain connects TRBV20-1 to TRBJ1-1, with D possibly TRBD1 on 6 matching bases. Per germline, CDR1 DFQATT and CDR2 SNEGSKA (reference sequence). The CDR3 runs to 14 residues. Trimming shortened V by 3 bases and J by 6 bases, and 17 bases separated the two germline ends. The CDR3 region has the DNA TGCAGTGCTAGTGGTGGGGGGCGCGGCGCTGAAGCTTTCTTT. Protein sequence: CSASGGGRGAEAFF.

In its sample, this clonotype was seen a few times. The J gene is TRBJ2-6, the V gene TRBV5-5; D is unclear. Germline V gene data show CDR1 as SGHKS and CDR2 as YYEKEE (reference sequence). Trimming pared 1 base from V and 0 bases from J, leaving 8 bases between. The CDR3 extends over 16 amino acids. This chain's CDR3 is CASSLSRYSGANVLTF. CDR3 sequence (DNA): TGTGCCAGCAGCTTGTCCCGTTACTCTGGGGCCAACGTCCTGACTTTC.

V is TRBV7-2 and J is TRBJ2-3; either TRBD1 or TRBD2 may supply D (5 bases each). CDR3 length: 15 amino acids. Trimming shortened V by 3 bases and J by 5 bases, and 15 bases separated the two germline ends. Germline CDR1 reads SGHTA; CDR2 reads FQGNSA. The CDR3 is CASSFFGGVQDTQYF. The CDR3 DNA is TGTGCCAGCAGCTTCTTTGGGGGAGTACAAGATACGCAGTATTTT.

In its sample, this clonotype was seen a few times. The chain recombines TRBV12-3 or TRBV12-4 with TRBJ1-2; D is ambiguous. V lost 8 bases and J 5 bases, leaving 15 bases between the germline ends. The CDR3 is 13 amino acids. This CDR3 is CASGSLEGYGYTF. CDR3 coding DNA: TGTGCCAGCGGAAGTCTAGAGGGTTATGGCTACACCTTC.

The chain uses TRBV12-3 or TRBV12-4 and TRBJ1-4; possibly TRBD1 for D (5 bases). V was trimmed by 5 bases and J by 8 bases, leaving 18 bases between them. CDR3 size: 15 residues. The CDR3 DNA follows: TGTGCCAGCAGTGCCGGTAGGGGAGGTGGGGAAAAACTGTTTTTT. Protein: CASSAGRGGGEKLFF.

The rearrangement uses TRBV29-1 and TRBJ2-3, with TRBD2 identical over 10 bases. CDR3 length equals 14 residues. Germline-derived CDR1 and CDR2 are SQVTM and ANQGSEA. The trim removed 4 bases at V and 4 bases at J, leaving 5 bases unmatched. The DNA of the CDR3 is TGCAGCGTTGTAGGGACTAGCGTGGCAGATACGCAGTATTTT. Protein sequence: CSVVGTSVADTQYF.

This clonotype was detected a few times. This chain uses TRBV29-1 with TRBJ2-2; perhaps TRBD2 as D (6 bases). Trimming shortened V by 4 bases and J by 6 bases, and 9 bases separated the two germline ends. Germline V gene data show CDR1 as SQVTM and CDR2 as ANQGSEA. The CDR3 totals 12 residues. The CDR3 DNA reads TGCAGCGTTGTTGGGGGGTCCGGGGAGCTGTTTTTT. Translated: CSVVGGSGELFF.

This clonotype was seen a handful of times. The gene calls are TRBV28 and TRBJ2-5; 7 bases are a match to TRBD1. This CDR3 has 13 amino acids. The J segment lost 3 bases and the V segment lost 7 bases, leaving 5 bases of the junction unmatched. Germline lookup yields CDR1 MDHEN and CDR2 SYDVKM. CDR3 residues: CASTEGTEETQYF. CDR3 DNA: TGTGCCAGCACCGAGGGGACAGAAGAGACCCAGTACTTC.

This clonotype was counted between two and nine times. As DNA, the CDR3 is TGTGCCACCAGCAGAGACCAGACAGGGCGCTATGAGCAGTTCTTC. Its protein is CATSRDQTGRYEQFF. The chain is built from TRBV15 and TRBJ2-1, with 7 bases that match TRBD1. Germline V gene sequence: CDR1 LNHNV, CDR2 YYDKDF (reference sequence). The V segment lost 0 bases and the J segment 8 bases; nucleotides outside the gene matches: 7. This CDR3 region has 15 residues.

This clonotype came up a few times. The V gene is TRBV30, the J gene TRBJ1-5; no clear D gene. Germline-derived CDR1 and CDR2 are GTSNPN and SVGIG (reference sequence). Trimming shortened V by 1 base and J by 2 bases, and 6 bases separated the two germline ends. The CDR3 has 13 residues. The CDR3 DNA reads TGTGCCTGGAGTGGGGGTGGCAATCAGCCCCAGCATTTT. As protein: CAWSGGGNQPQHF. The whole variable domain, filled in from reference TRBV30 and TRBJ1-5, reads SQTIHQWPATLVQPVGSPLSLECTVEGTSNPNLYWYRQAAGRGLQLLFYSVGIGQISSEVPQNLSASRPQDRQFILSSKKLLLSDSGFYLCAWSGGGNQPQHFGDGTRLSIL.

Many counts were recorded for this clonotype. The chain recombines TRBV5-6 with TRBJ1-2; 9 bases are a match to TRBD1. V trimming: 2 bases; J trimming: 2 bases; junction bases outside the gene matches: 1. The CDR3 sequence is 14 residues long. CDR1 is SGHDT, CDR2 YYEEEE, per germline. The CDR3 is CASSLDRGNYGYTF. CDR3 DNA: TGTGCCAGCAGCTTAGACAGGGGGAACTATGGCTACACCTTC. Full variable domain (rest looked up from reference TRBV5-6 and TRBJ1-2): DAGVTQSPTHLIKTRGQQVTLRCSPKSGHDTVSWYQQALGQGPQFIFQYYEEEERQRGNFPDRFSGHQFPNYSSELNVNALLLGDSALYLCASSLDRGNYGYTFGSGTRLTVV.

The rearrangement links TRBV20-1 to TRBJ2-1; TRBD1 matches at 10 bases. Germline V gene data show CDR1 as DFQATT and CDR2 as SNEGSKA (reference sequence). Trimming took 6 bases from V and 6 from J; bases not matched to a gene: 8. The CDR3 loop spans 14 amino acids. The chain's CDR3 is CSAPRTGGSNEQFF. The DNA for the CDR3 is TGCAGTGCGCCTCGGACAGGGGGTTCCAATGAGCAGTTCTTC.

The chain uses TRBV7-2 and TRBJ2-2; D call uncertain. The CDR3 has 14 amino acids. Germline CDR1 and CDR2: SGHTA and FQGNSA. Trimming took off 5 bases at V and 5 bases at J, with 12 bases between the two ends. Here the CDR3 DNA reads TGTGCCAGCAGCCCCAGACATCGGACCGGGGAGCTGTTTTTT. Protein product: CASSPRHRTGELFF.

The rearrangement links TRBV10-3 to TRBJ2-5; D unclear. The CDR3 covers 11 residues. Trimming shortened V by 8 bases and J by 3 bases, and 7 bases separated the two germline ends. Per germline, CDR1 ENHRY and CDR2 SYGVKD. The CDR3 DNA follows: TGTGCCATCGGAAACGAAGAGACCCAGTACTTC. Its translation: CAIGNEETQYF.

This clonotype was detected a few times. V gene TRBV6-2 or TRBV6-3 combines with J gene TRBJ2-5, with unresolved D. CDR1 and CDR2 from the germline V gene are MNHEY and SVGEGT. Trimming took 2 bases from V and 5 from J, leaving 12 bases between them. The CDR3 covers 14 residues. This CDR3 reads CASSYPWLGETQYF. CDR3 nucleotides: TGTGCCAGCAGTTACCCCTGGCTAGGTGAGACCCAGTACTTC.